These 22 T cell receptor beta chains share one sample of origin, sequenced in a study of T cell responses to AZD1222 COVID-19 vaccine. The table came from immunoSEQ multiplex PCR; TCRdb's copy has only in-frame clones and leaves some out. The sample has more than 150,000 clones; 85% to 95% are singletons. The sample was peripheral blood, taken on day 0 of AZD1222 vaccination. The receptor source for this set is an adult in good health.

The genes are TRBV19 and TRBJ1-2, with TRBD1 identical over 7 bases. The CDR3 extends over 14 amino acids. The V gene's germline CDR1 is LNHDA and CDR2 SQIVND (reference sequence). V lost 3 bases, J lost 8 bases, and 9 bases stayed unmatched. The CDR3 DNA follows: TGTGCCAGTAGTATTCGTCAGGGGGAGGGAGGCTACACCTTC. Its translation: CASSIRQGEGGYTF.

This rearrangement joins TRBV7-9 to TRBJ1-1, with TRBD1 identical over 8 bases. The CDR3 runs 14 residues. The J segment lost 0 bases and the V segment lost 5 bases, leaving 2 bases of the junction unmatched. From germline, CDR1 is SEHNR and CDR2 FQNEAQ (reference sequence). CDR3 amino acids: CASSPQGVNTEAFF. The CDR3, as DNA: TGTGCCAGCAGCCCACAGGGGGTGAACACTGAAGCTTTCTTT.

The V and J genes are TRBV6-4 and TRBJ1-1, with no clear D. Germline assignment: CDR1 MRHNA and CDR2 SNTAGT. The CDR3 is made up of 13 amino acids. V was cut by 2 bases and J by 3 bases, with 7 bases left in between. CDR3 sequence: CASSDGQHTEAFF. DNA for the CDR3: TGTGCCAGCAGTGACGGGCAGCACACTGAAGCTTTCTTT.

The rearrangement joins TRBV15 to TRBJ1-2, with TRBD1 as a possible D gene (5 bases). Per germline, CDR1 LNHNV and CDR2 YYDKDF (reference sequence). Trimming took off 6 bases at V and 2 bases at J, with 10 bases between the two ends. The CDR3 spans 13 residues. The CDR3 region is CATRRGSNYGYTF. The CDR3 nucleotides read TGTGCCACCAGGAGGGGTTCAAACTATGGCTACACCTTC.

This clone was seen just once. The genes are TRBV6-4 and TRBJ1-6; TRBD1 matches at 7 bases. This CDR3 region has 17 residues. CDR1 and CDR2 from the germline V gene are MRHNA and SNTAGT. Unmatched junction bases numbered 8, after V lost 6 bases and J lost 0 bases. The CDR3 nucleotides are TGTGCCAGCAGAGTAGGGACAGACCTCTCCTATAATTCACCCCTCCACTTT. It codes for CASRVGTDLSYNSPLHF.

The chain carries TRBV4-1 and TRBJ2-3; 11 positions match TRBD2. The J segment lost 2 bases and the V segment lost 1 base, leaving 11 bases of the junction unmatched. Germline values: CDR1 MGHRA, CDR2 YSYEKL. This CDR3 has 19 residues. The CDR3 sequence is CASSQVGLAGGLHTDTQYF. DNA of the CDR3: TGCGCCAGCAGCCAAGTTGGGCTAGCGGGAGGCCTTCACACAGATACGCAGTATTTT.

This clone was picked up one time. CDR3 bases: TGCGCCAGCAGCGAAGGACGGGGCGCGGAGACCCAGTACTTC. Translation: CASSEGRGAETQYF. J is TRBJ2-5 and V is TRBV5-1; D may be TRBD1 or TRBD2 (5 bases each). Germline CDR1 SGHRS, CDR2 YFSETQ. The V gene lost 4 bases and the J gene lost 5 bases, with 15 bases spanning the gap. The CDR3 extends over 14 amino acids. The full variable domain, in which reference TRBV5-1 and TRBJ2-5 provide the parts outside the CDR3, is KAGVTQTPRYLIKTRGQQVTLSCSPISGHRSVSWYQQTPGQGLQFLFEYFSETQRNKGNFPGRFSGRQFSNSRSEMNVSTLELGDSALYLCASSEGRGAETQYFGPGTRLLVL.

The chain combines TRBV6-2 or TRBV6-3 with TRBJ2-7, with TRBD1 identical over 9 bases. The CDR3 sequence is 13 residues long. CDR1 MNHEY and CDR2 SVGEGT come from the germline V gene. The V gene end was trimmed by 4 bases and the J gene end by 5 bases; junction bases not matched to a gene: 3. Here the CDR3 reads CASSFTGGNEQYV. CDR3 coding DNA: TGTGCCAGCAGTTTTACAGGGGGCAACGAGCAGTACGTC.

The J gene is TRBJ2-7, the V gene TRBV21-1; the table calls TRBD2, which could not be checked here. TRBV21-1 is labeled a pseudogene. The CDR3 covers 14 residues. In DNA form, the CDR3 reads TGTGCCAGCAGCAAAGAGGGAGAACTCTACGAGCAGTACGTC. It translates to CASSKEGELYEQYV.

J is TRBJ1-2 and V is TRBV7-9; D call uncertain. This CDR3 region has 13 residues. Per the germline V gene, CDR1 is SEHNR and CDR2 is FQNEAQ (reference sequence). Trimming pared 0 bases from V and 6 bases from J, leaving 8 bases between. The CDR3 region has the DNA TGTGCCAGCAGCTTAGCCGGGTTACATGGCTACACCTTC. Translated: CASSLAGLHGYTF.

Regarding this clone: The junction departs from the called germline gene at one end, perhaps through a read error. The chain joins TRBV9 to TRBJ2-1, with D maybe TRBD1 (5 bases). The CDR3 consists of 15 residues. Germline CDR1 and CDR2: SGDLS and YYNGEE. As DNA, the CDR3 is TGTGCCAGCACCGTAAGGGGCAGCTCCTACAATGAGCAGTTCTTC. It specifies CASTVRGSSYNEQFF.

This sequence joins TRBV3-1 (or the pseudogene TRBV3-2) and TRBJ2-7; TRBD1 agrees at 8 bases. Germline V gene lookup returns CDR1 LGHDT and CDR2 YNNKEL (reference sequence). The CDR3 is made up of 16 amino acids. Losses at the gene ends were 0 bases for V and 1 base for J; bases not matched to a gene: 5. The CDR3 loop reads CASSQDLQGASYEQYF. The CDR3, as DNA: TGTGCCAGCAGCCAAGATTTGCAGGGGGCTTCCTACGAGCAGTACTTC.

In its sample, this clone was seen once. J is TRBJ1-2 and V is TRBV14; D gene uncertain. CDR1 is SGHDN and CDR2 is FVKESK in the germline V gene. The CDR3 spans 13 residues. The V gene lost 4 bases and the J gene lost 8 bases, with 14 bases spanning the gap. The CDR3 here is CASSPKLSRGYTF. CDR3 sequence (DNA): TGTGCCAGCAGCCCAAAACTCTCGAGGGGCTACACCTTC.

The V gene is TRBV12-3 or TRBV12-4, the J gene TRBJ1-4, with unresolved D. V lost 4 bases to trimming and J lost 8 bases, with 11 bases between them. This CDR3 has 13 residues. The chain's CDR3 is CASSSTLREKLFF. The CDR3 coding sequence is TGTGCCAGCAGTTCTACCCTTAGGGAAAAACTGTTTTTT.

This clone occurred once. The J gene is TRBJ2-7, the V gene TRBV11-3; TRBD2 matches at 9 bases. CDR1 SGHNT and CDR2 YENEEA come from the germline V gene. The CDR3 sequence is 18 residues long. Trimming took 0 bases from V and 2 from J; bases not matched to a gene: 11. In DNA, the CDR3 is TGTGCCAGCAGCTTAGATTTTTGGCGGGGGGGCCGCACCTACGAGCAGTACGTC. Encoded protein: CASSLDFWRGGRTYEQYV.

This clone turned up a few times. This chain links TRBV7-2 with TRBJ1-2, with D tentatively TRBD1 (5 bases). Trimming stripped 3 bases from V and 7 bases from J, with 15 bases between. The CDR3 extends over 14 amino acids. Germline V gene sequence: CDR1 SGHTA, CDR2 FQGNSA. CDR3: CASSFGSRARGYTF. CDR3 DNA sequence: TGTGCCAGCAGCTTTGGGAGCAGGGCGCGTGGCTACACCTTC.

The V call is TRBV7-9, the J call TRBJ2-5; possible D gene TRBD1, 5 bases. V was clipped by 5 bases and J by 10 bases, with 26 bases between them. The CDR3 extends over 16 amino acids. CDR1 is SEHNR and CDR2 is FQNEAQ in the germline V gene (reference sequence). The CDR3 here is CASSRLTPGNRLYQYF. CDR3 bases: TGTGCCAGCAGCAGATTAACCCCAGGGAACCGGCTATACCAGTACTTC. The full variable domain, completed using reference TRBV7-9 and TRBJ2-5, is DTGVSQNPRHKITKRGQNVTFRCDPISEHNRLYWYRQTLGQGPEFLTYFQNEAQLEKSRLLSDRFSAERPKGSFSTLEIQRTEQGDSAMYLCASSRLTPGNRLYQYFGPGTRLLVL.

This clone was recorded once. The CDR3 is CAMNGGRGYTF. CDR3 nucleotide sequence: TGTGCCATGAACGGGGGACGGGGCTACACCTTC. The rearrangement uses TRBV30 and TRBJ1-2; D may be TRBD1 (5 bases). The CDR3 is 11 residues long. Trimming took 8 bases from V and 8 from J, leaving 15 bases between them. CDR1 and CDR2 from the germline V gene are GTSNPN and SVGIG (reference sequence).

The V and J genes are TRBV18 and TRBJ2-1; 9 nucleotides agree with TRBD1. The junction had 4 bases not matched to a gene; V was cut back by 4 bases and J by 3 bases. The CDR3 is 15 residues long. The V gene's germline CDR1 is KGHSH and CDR2 LQKENI. The CDR3 here is CASSLPGQGYNEQFF. The CDR3 DNA is TGTGCCAGCTCACTACCGGGACAGGGCTACAATGAGCAGTTCTTC.

J is TRBJ2-1 and V is TRBV7-9, with D perhaps matching TRBD1 (5 bases). The CDR3 is 14 amino acids. Germline values: CDR1 SEHNR, CDR2 FQNEAQ (reference sequence). The V gene lost 2 bases and the J gene lost 2 bases, with 7 bases spanning the gap. The CDR3 coding sequence is TGTGCCAGCAGCTTAACAGGCACCTACAATGAGCAGTTCTTC. Its protein is CASSLTGTYNEQFF.

The chain employs TRBV5-1 and TRBJ2-1; 9 nucleotides agree with TRBD2. With V trimmed by 1 base and J by 7 bases, 6 bases remained unmatched. The CDR3 covers 15 residues. Germline lookup yields CDR1 SGHRS and CDR2 YFSETQ. CDR3 nucleotide sequence: TGCGCCAGCAGCTTGAGACTAGCGGAGGGGAATGAGCAGTTCTTC. Translation: CASSLRLAEGNEQFF.

The chain carries TRBV4-1 and TRBJ1-1, with D unclear. Germline CDR1 MGHRA, CDR2 YSYEKL. The V and J ends lost 1 base and 8 bases respectively, with 14 bases between them. The CDR3 runs to 14 residues. As DNA, the CDR3 is TGCGCCAGCAGCCAAGCCCTCAAGGATACCGAAGCTTTCTTT. Encoded protein: CASSQALKDTEAFF.